These 10 T cell receptor beta chains originate from one sample sequenced in a study of human T cells and chemical hapten exposure. Noted time point: patch test 2, 6 weeks after DPC sensitization. The treatment is: therapeutic diphenylcyclopropenone sensitization with weekly scalp DPC. MiXCR, applied by TCRdb to the RACE reads, yields one record per CDR3 protein. The data contain more than 70,000 distinct CDR3 sequences, roughly 11% of them singletons. The input for sequencing was whole blood, taken in connection with sensitization to the hapten diphenylcyclopropenone (DPC). These receptors originate from a man aged 18 to 29 with alopecia areata. Some clones in this sample may be carry-over from other donors' samples.

V usage is TRBV7-6 and J usage is TRBJ2-1; perhaps TRBD1 as D (6 bases). The V end was cut by 5 bases, the J end by 5 bases, with 7 bases between. Germline assignment: CDR1 SGHVS and CDR2 FNYEAQ. This CDR3 is built from 12 residues. CDR3 nucleotide sequence: TGTGCCAGCAGCGGACAGCACAATGAGCAGTTCTTC. Translating gives CASSGQHNEQFF. The variable domain in full, with the rest retrieved from reference TRBV7-6 and TRBJ2-1, is GAGVSQSPRYKVTKRGQDVALRCDPISGHVSLYWYRQALGQGPEFLTYFNYEAQQDKSGLPNDRFSAERPEGSISTLTIQRTEQRDSAMYRCASSGQHNEQFFGPGTRLTVL.

The chain recombines TRBV6-2 or TRBV6-3 with TRBJ1-3; no clear D gene. CDR1 MNHEY and CDR2 SVGEGT come from the germline V gene. Trimming removed 0 bases from V and 6 bases from J, with 6 bases in between. The CDR3 sequence is 13 residues long. The CDR3 loop reads CASSYSGSNTIYF. The CDR3 DNA is TGTGCCAGCAGTTACTCCGGGTCAAACACCATATATTTT.

The sample holds many counts of this clonotype. This chain uses TRBV4-3 with TRBJ2-1, with 10 bases lining up with TRBD2. Germline assignment: CDR1 LGHNA and CDR2 YSLEER. The ends lost 4 bases at V and 1 base at J; junction bases unmatched: 4. The CDR3 consists of 16 residues. The CDR3 region has the DNA TGCGCCAGCAGCCCCGGGACTAGCGCTTCCTACAATGAGCAGTTCTTC. Translation: CASSPGTSASYNEQFF.

This clonotype occurred a few times. The rearrangement joins TRBV5-1 to TRBJ2-3; D could derive from TRBD1 or TRBD2 (5 bases each). Germline V CDR1 and CDR2: SGHRS, YFSETQ. V was cut by 1 base and J by 2 bases, with 14 bases left in between. This CDR3 has 16 amino acids. CDR3 residues: CASSLPRDGSTDTQYF. The CDR3 bases are TGCGCCAGCAGCTTGCCTCGGGACGGGTCCACAGATACGCAGTATTTT.

This clonotype has at least ten counts. The chain recombines TRBV7-9 with TRBJ1-1; 9 bases match TRBD1. There are 15 residues in the CDR3. Germline CDR1 and CDR2: SEHNR and FQNEAQ (reference sequence). Germline trimming cut 5 bases from V and 4 bases from J; bases unmatched to any gene: 8. CDR3 bases: TGTGCCAGCAGCGAGGGACAGGGATTGGGCACTGAAGCTTTCTTT. This encodes CASSEGQGLGTEAFF. Looking up the rest from reference TRBV7-9 and TRBJ1-1 gives the full variable domain: DTGVSQNPRHKITKRGQNVTFRCDPISEHNRLYWYRQTLGQGPEFLTYFQNEAQLEKSRLLSDRFSAERPKGSFSTLEIQRTEQGDSAMYLCASSEGQGLGTEAFFGQGTRLTVV.

This rearrangement joins TRBV4-1 to TRBJ1-2; 7 bases align to TRBD1. Germline V gene lookup returns CDR1 MGHRA and CDR2 YSYEKL. V shed 0 bases and J 5 bases; nucleotides not matched to a gene: 9. The CDR3 runs 16 residues. Here the CDR3 DNA reads TGCGCCAGCAGCCAAGAAAACCGACAGGGAGGGTATGGCTACACCTTC. Its translation: CASSQENRQGGYGYTF.

The chain is built from TRBV29-1 and TRBJ1-3; no definite D call. The germline V gene has CDR1 SQVTM and CDR2 ANQGSEA. The CDR3 length is 11 residues. Trimming cost V 5 bases and J 1 base, with 3 bases left between them. The CDR3 DNA follows: TGCAGCGTTCCATCTGGAAACACCATATATTTT. Encoded protein: CSVPSGNTIYF.

The J gene is TRBJ2-5, the V gene TRBV11-1, with D hard to call. Germline-derived CDR1 and CDR2 are SGHAT and FQDESV (reference sequence). This CDR3 has 12 amino acids. V was cut by 1 base and J by 5 bases, with 5 bases left in between. CDR3 sequence reads: CASSLEEETQYF. The CDR3 DNA reads TGTGCCAGCAGCTTAGAAGAGGAGACCCAGTACTTC.

This clonotype was observed many times. The rearrangement links TRBV6-6 to TRBJ1-4, with TRBD1 matching 7 bases. Per the germline V gene, CDR1 is MNHNY and CDR2 is SVGAGI (reference sequence). J was trimmed by 4 bases and V by 7 bases; bases with no gene match: 9. CDR3 length equals 15 residues. The DNA of the CDR3 is TGTGCCAGCACCACTGGGCCAGGGGGTAATGAAAAACTGTTTTTT. This translates into CASTTGPGGNEKLFF.

The sample holds a few counts of this clonotype. The V call is TRBV7-9, the J call TRBJ2-5; D is perhaps TRBD1 (5 bases). V was cut by 3 bases and J by 9 bases, with 20 bases left in between. This CDR3 is built from 15 residues. CDR1 is SEHNR and CDR2 is FQNEAQ in the germline V gene (reference sequence). CDR3 sequence reads: CASSFPEAGKWAQYF. Here the CDR3 DNA reads TGTGCCAGCAGCTTCCCCGAGGCAGGGAAATGGGCCCAGTACTTC.